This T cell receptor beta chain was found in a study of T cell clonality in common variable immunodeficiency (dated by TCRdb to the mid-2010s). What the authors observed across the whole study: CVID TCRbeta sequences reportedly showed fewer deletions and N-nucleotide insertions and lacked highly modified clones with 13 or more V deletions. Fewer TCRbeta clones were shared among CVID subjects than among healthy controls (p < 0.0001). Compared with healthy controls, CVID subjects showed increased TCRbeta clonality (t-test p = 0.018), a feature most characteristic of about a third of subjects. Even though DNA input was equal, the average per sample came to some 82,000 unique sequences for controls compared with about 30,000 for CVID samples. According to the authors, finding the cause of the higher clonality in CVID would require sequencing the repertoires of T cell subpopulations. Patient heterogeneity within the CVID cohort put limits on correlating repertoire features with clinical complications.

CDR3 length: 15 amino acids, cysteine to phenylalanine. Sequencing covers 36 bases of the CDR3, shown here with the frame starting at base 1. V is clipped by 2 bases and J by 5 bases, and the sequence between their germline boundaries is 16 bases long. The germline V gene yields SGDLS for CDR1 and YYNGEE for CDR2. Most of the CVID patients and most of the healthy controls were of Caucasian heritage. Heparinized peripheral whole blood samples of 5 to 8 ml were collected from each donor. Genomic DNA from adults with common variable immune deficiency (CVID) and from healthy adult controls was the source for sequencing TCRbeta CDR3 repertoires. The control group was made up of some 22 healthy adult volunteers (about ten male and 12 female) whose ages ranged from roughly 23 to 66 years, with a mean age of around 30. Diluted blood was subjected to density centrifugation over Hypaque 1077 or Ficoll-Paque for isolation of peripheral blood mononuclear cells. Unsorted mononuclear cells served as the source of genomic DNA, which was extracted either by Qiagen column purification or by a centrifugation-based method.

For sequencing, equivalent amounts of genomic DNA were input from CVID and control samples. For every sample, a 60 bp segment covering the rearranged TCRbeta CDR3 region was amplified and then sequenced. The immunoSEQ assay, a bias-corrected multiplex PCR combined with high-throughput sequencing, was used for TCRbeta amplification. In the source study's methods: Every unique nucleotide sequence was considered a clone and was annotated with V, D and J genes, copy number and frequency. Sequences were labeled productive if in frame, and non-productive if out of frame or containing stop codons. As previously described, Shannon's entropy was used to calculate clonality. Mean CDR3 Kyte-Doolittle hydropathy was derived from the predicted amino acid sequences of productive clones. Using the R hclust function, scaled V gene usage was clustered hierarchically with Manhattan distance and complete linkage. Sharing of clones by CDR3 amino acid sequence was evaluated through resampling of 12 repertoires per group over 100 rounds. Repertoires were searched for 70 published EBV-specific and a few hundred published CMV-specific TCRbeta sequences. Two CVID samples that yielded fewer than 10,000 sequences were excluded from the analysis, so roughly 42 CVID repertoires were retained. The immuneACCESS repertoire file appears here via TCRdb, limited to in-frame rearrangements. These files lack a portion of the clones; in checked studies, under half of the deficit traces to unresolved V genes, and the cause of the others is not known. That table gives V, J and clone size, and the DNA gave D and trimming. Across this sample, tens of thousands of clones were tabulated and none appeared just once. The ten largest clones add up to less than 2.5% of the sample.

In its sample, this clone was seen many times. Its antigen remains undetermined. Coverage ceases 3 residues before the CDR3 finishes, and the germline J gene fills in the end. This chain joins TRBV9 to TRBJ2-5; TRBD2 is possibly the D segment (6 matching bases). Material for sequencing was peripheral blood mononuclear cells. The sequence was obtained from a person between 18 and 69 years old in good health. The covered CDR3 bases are TGTGCCAGCAGCGTCGGTGGGGGGATGGTGGAGACC. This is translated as CASSVGGGMVET. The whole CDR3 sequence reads CASSVGGGMVETQYF.